The count of the clone carrying this T cell receptor beta chain is one. Its antigen remains unidentified. The data were taken from a study of T cell responses to AZD1222 COVID-19 vaccine. Assay: immunoSEQ multiplex PCR; the TCRdb copy retains only in-frame clones and omits some. The sample records roughly 200,000 clones, 85% to 95% being singletons. The CDR3 contains 15 residues. Per germline, CDR1 GTSNPN and CDR2 SVGIG (reference sequence). Losses at the gene ends were 0 bases for V and 4 bases for J; bases not matched to a gene: 6. Whole-study results and caveats: Among spike-specific TCRs, nearly half reportedly target unmutated variant regions. Spike-wide vaccine-associated CD4 TCRs dominated at 160-218 and 743-854. Two doses of AZD1222 preceded a rise in Spike-specific TCR breadth and depth.

The material sequenced was peripheral blood, taken on day 0 of MenACWY control vaccination. The sequence was obtained from an adult in good health. The V call is TRBV30, the J call TRBJ2-3; 8 positions agree with TRBD2. CDR3 region: CAWSVANGRADTQYF. The CDR3 DNA follows: TGTGCCTGGAGTGTCGCCAACGGGAGGGCAGATACGCAGTATTTT. The full variable domain, completed using reference TRBV30 and TRBJ2-3, is SQTIHQWPATLVQPVGSPLSLECTVEGTSNPNLYWYRQAAGRGLQLLFYSVGIGQISSEVPQNLSASRPQDRQFILSSKKLLLSDSGFYLCAWSVANGRADTQYFGPGTRLTVL.